A selection of T cell receptor beta chains follows, all from one sample in a study of PD-L1 blockade in urothelial cancer. Data came from immunoSEQ multiplex PCR; TCRdb stores just in-frame clones and leaves some out. The table includes about 29,000 clones, 85% to 90% detected once. Sample: PBMCs, taken around atezolizumab (anti-PD-L1) treatment. These receptors originate from a man in his fifties with urothelial cancer. Each CDR3 is given with its conserved first and last residue. The D gene is left open where the match is weak. Not all rows give a size; the values are once, few, many and, for expanded clones, a class.

cdr3_length,d_call,j_call,v_call,clone_size,cdr3_nt,cdr3_aa
15,NA,TRBJ2-3,TRBV7-2,NA,TGTGCCAGCAGCCCCATGACTGGAAGCACAGATACGCAGTATTTT,CASSPMTGSTDTQYF
14,NA,TRBJ1-2,TRBV6-5,NA,TGTGCCAGCAGTCAACAGGCCCTCCTCTATGGCTACACCTTC,CASSQQALLYGYTF
14,TRBD2,TRBJ2-1,TRBV7-2,NA,TGTGCCAGCAGCTCTAGCGGATACTACAATGAGCAGTTCTTC,CASSSSGYYNEQFF
13,NA,TRBJ2-2,TRBV6-1,NA,TGTGCCAGCAGCTCCCGGCTAGACGGGGAGCTGTTTTTT,CASSSRLDGELFF
14,TRBD1,TRBJ2-1,TRBV10-1,NA,TGCGCCAGCAGTAGACAGGGAATAGGGAATGAGCAGTTCTTC,CASSRQGIGNEQFF
13,NA,TRBJ2-3,TRBV5-5,once,TGTGCCAGCAGCTTGGGGGCCACAGATACGCAGTATTTT,CASSLGATDTQYF
15,NA,TRBJ1-6,TRBV7-8,NA,TGTGCCAGCAGCCCCCTCGGGCAGGGGTATTCACCCCTCCACTTT,CASSPLGQGYSPLHF
16,TRBD1,TRBJ1-4,TRBV19,NA,TGTGCCAGTAGCGAGATCAGGGGGTCCGGGGGATTGAAACTGTTTTTT,CASSEIRGSGGLKLFF
15,TRBD1,TRBJ2-7,TRBV4-3,NA,TGCGCCAGCAGCCAAGCAACCGGGACAGGGCGCGAGCAGTACTTC,CASSQATGTGREQYF
13,TRBD2,TRBJ2-7,TRBV28,NA,TGTGCCAGCATAAGCGGGAGGGCCTACGAGCAGTACTTC,CASISGRAYEQYF
14,NA,TRBJ1-1,TRBV27,NA,TGTGCCAGCAGGGAGGGGGGGGGAGGCACTGAAGCTTTCTTT,CASREGGGGTEAFF
17,NA,TRBJ2-3,TRBV2,NA,TGTGCCAGCAGCGCGTCGTGGGGAGAAATCGCGGCAGATACGCAGTATTTT,CASSASWGEIAADTQYF
13,NA,TRBJ2-1,TRBV6-1,NA,TGTGCCAGCGGCCCTAGCAGGCTCAATGAGCAGTTCTTC,CASGPSRLNEQFF
12,NA,TRBJ1-2,TRBV7-6,NA,TGTGCCAGCAGCTTAGGTCCCGAGGGACTTACCTTC,CASSLGPEGLTF
14,NA,TRBJ1-5,TRBV9,NA,TGTGCCAGCAGTAGCACGGTAAGCAATCAGCCCCAGCATTTT,CASSSTVSNQPQHF
16,TRBD1,TRBJ2-7,TRBV6-5,NA,TGTGCCAGCAGTTACACGTCGGGACAGGTACCCTACGAGCAGTACTTC,CASSYTSGQVPYEQYF
17,NA,TRBJ1-5,TRBV19,NA,TGTGCCAGTAGTATAGGAGGGACTCAGAGGGGCAATCAGCCCCAGCATTTT,CASSIGGTQRGNQPQHF
15,NA,TRBJ2-5,TRBV10-2,NA,TGCGCCAGCAGTGGTGGGGCCCTAAGGGGAGAGACCCAGTACTTC,CASSGGALRGETQYF
15,NA,TRBJ1-2,TRBV6-4,NA,TGTGCCAGCAGAAAACAGACAGGCAGCGGCTATGGCTACACCTTC,CASRKQTGSGYGYTF
12,NA,TRBJ1-5,TRBV7-9,NA,TGTGCCAGCAGCGACGGAGGTCAGCCCCAGCATTTT,CASSDGGQPQHF
15,TRBD1,TRBJ1-5,TRBV19,NA,TGTGCCAGTAGTATAGCGACAGGGTTGGGTCAGCCCCAGCATTTT,CASSIATGLGQPQHF
14,NA,TRBJ2-2,TRBV25-1,NA,TGTGCCAGCACCTCCATGAGTAGCTCCGGGGGGCTGTTTTTT,CASTSMSSSGGLFF
14,NA,TRBJ1-2,TRBV5-5,NA,TGTGCCAGCAGCTTGGGGAGCTCTAACTATGGCTACACCTTC,CASSLGSSNYGYTF
16,NA,TRBJ1-5,TRBV27,few,TGTGCCAGCAGTCCTTCGTCCTGGCGGAGCAATCAGCCCCAGCATTTT,CASSPSSWRSNQPQHF
17,TRBD1,TRBJ1-2,TRBV5-5,NA,TGTGCCAGCAGCTTGGTCTCCGGGACAGGTGCTAACTATGGCTACACCTTC,CASSLVSGTGANYGYTF